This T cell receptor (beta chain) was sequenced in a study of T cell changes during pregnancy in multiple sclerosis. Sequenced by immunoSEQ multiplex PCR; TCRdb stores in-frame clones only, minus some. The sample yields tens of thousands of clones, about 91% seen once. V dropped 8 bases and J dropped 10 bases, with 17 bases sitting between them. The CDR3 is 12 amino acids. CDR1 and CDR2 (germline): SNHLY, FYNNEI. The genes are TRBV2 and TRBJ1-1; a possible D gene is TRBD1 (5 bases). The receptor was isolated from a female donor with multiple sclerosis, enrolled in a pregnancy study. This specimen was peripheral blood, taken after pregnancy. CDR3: CASFDRSLIAFF. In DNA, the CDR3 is TGTGCCAGCTTTGACAGATCCCTTATAGCTTTCTTT.